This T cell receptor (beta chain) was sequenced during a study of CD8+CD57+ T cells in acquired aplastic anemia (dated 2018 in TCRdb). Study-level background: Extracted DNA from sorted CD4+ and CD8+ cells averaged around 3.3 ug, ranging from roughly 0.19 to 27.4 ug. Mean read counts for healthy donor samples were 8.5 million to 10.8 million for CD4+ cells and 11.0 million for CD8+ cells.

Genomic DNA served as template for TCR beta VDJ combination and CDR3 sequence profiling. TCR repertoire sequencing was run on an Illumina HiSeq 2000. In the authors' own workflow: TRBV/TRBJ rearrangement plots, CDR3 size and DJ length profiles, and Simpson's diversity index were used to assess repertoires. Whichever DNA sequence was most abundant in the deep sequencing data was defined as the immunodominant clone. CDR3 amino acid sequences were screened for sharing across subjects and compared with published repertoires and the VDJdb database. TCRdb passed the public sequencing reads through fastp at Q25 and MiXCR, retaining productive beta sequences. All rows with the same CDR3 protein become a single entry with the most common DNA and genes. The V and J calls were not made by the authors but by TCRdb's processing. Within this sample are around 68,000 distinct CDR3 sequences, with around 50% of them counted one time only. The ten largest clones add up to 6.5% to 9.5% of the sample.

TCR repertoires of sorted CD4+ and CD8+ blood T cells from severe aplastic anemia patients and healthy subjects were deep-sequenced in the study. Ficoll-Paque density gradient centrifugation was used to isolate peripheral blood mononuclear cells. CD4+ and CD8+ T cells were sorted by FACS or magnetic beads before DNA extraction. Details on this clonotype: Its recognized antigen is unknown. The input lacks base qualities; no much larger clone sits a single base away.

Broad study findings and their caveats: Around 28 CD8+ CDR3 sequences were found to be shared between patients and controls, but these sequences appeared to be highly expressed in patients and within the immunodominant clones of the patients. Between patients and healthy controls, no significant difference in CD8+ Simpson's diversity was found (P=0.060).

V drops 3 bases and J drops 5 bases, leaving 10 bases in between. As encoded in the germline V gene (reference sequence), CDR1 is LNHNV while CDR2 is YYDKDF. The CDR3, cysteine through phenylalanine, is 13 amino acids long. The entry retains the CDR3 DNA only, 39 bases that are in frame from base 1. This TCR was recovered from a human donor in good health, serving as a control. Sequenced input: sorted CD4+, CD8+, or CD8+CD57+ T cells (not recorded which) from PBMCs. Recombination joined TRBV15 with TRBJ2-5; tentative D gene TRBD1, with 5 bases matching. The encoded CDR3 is CATSRDTMETQYF. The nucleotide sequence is TGTGCCACCAGCAGGGACACCATGGAGACCCAGTACTTC. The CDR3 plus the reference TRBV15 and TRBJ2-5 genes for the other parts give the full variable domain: DAMVIQNPRYQVTQFGKPVTLSCSQTLNHNVMYWYQQKSSQAPKLLFHYYDKDFNNEADTPDNFQSRRPNTSFCFLDIRSPGLGDTAMYLCATSRDTMETQYFGPGTRLLVL.